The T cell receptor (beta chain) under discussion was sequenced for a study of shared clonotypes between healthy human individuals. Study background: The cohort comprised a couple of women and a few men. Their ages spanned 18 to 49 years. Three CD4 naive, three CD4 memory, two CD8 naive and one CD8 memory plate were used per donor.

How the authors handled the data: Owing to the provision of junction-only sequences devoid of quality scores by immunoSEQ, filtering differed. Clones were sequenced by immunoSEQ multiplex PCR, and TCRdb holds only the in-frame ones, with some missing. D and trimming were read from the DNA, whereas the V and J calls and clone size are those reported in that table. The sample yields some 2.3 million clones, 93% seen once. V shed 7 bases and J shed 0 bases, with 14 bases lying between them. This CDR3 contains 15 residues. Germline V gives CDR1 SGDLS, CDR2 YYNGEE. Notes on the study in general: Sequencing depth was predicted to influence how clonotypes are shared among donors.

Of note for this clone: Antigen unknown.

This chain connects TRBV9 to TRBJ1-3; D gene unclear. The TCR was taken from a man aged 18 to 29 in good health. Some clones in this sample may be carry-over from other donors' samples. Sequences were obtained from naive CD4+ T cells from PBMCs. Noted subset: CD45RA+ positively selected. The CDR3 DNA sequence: TGTGCCAGCCAAGGGCTAGGGAGCTCTGGAAACACCATATATTTT. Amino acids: CASQGLGSSGNTIYF.